This TCR beta chain was captured by sequencing in a study of T cells expressing NK-cell markers. The wider study: Underlying the TCR beta repertoires were sorted CD3+CD56+NKG2C+, CD3+CD56+NKG2C- and CD3+CD56-NKG2C+ T cells.

Using the 5' RACE reads, TCRdb records one entry per CDR3 protein without DNA. The sample table includes around 21,000 distinct CDR3 sequences. The CDR3 has 14 amino acids. Germline V CDR1 and CDR2: ENHRY, SYGVKD. The TCR comes from a man aged 18-69 years in good health. The chain uses TRBV10-3 and TRBJ2-3; TCRdb reports TRBD1, a call that lacks DNA to check it against. Sequencing was done on a sample of blood T cells: a sorted CD56 or NKG2C T cell subset, CD4+ or CD8+ T cells, or bulk PBMC T cells (not recorded which). This CDR3 is CAISESVGADTQYF.